The rows below give T cell receptor beta chains drawn from one sample of a study of beta chain features in type 1 diabetes. The assay was immunoSEQ multiplex PCR, and TCRdb's table has in-frame clones only and misses some. The sample contains under 950,000 clones, about a sixth of which appear only once. The sequenced sample consisted of naive CD4+ T cells from blood. Receptor source: a woman younger than 35 in good health. CDR3s include the opening cysteine and the closing phenylalanine or tryptophan. The D gene is left open where the match is weak. For some rows the clone size is stated as once, few or many, or as a class when expanded; others skip it.

>TRBD2|TRBV7-3|TRBJ2-1|few|14
CASSRSGTYNEQFF
TGTGCCAGCAGCCGAAGCGGGACCTACAATGAGCAGTTCTTC
>NA|TRBV27|TRBJ1-1|NA|13
CASSLGGDTEAFF
TGTGCCAGCAGTCTTGGGGGCGACACTGAAGCTTTCTTT
>NA|TRBV20-1|TRBJ2-5|few|11
CSAREAGPQYF
TGCAGTGCTAGAGAAGCGGGTCCCCAGTACTTC
>TRBD1|TRBV2|TRBJ2-7|NA|13
CASSAEGGNEQYF
TGTGCCAGCAGTGCAGAAGGGGGCAACGAGCAGTACTTC
>NA|TRBV5-1|TRBJ2-5|NA|17
CASSSAPAGMGGETQYF
TGCGCCAGCAGCTCCGCCCCGGCGGGGATGGGAGGAGAGACCCAGTACTTC
>TRBD2|TRBV5-6|TRBJ2-1|NA|17
CASSFYPLGLAGSQEFF
TGTGCCAGCAGCTTTTACCCGTTGGGACTAGCGGGGAGCCAGGAGTTCTTC
>NA|TRBV15|TRBJ1-5|few|13
CATRKLLNQPQHF
TGTGCCACCAGGAAGTTACTCAATCAGCCCCAGCATTTT
>TRBD1|TRBV11-2|TRBJ2-2|NA|16
CASSLWGTGNTGELFF
TGTGCCAGCAGCTTGTGGGGGACAGGGAATACCGGGGAGCTGTTTTTT
>NA|TRBV7-9|TRBJ2-1|NA|14
CASSLDLPAGEQFF
TGTGCCAGCAGCTTAGACCTTCCCGCTGGGGAGCAGTTCTTC
>NA|TRBV9|TRBJ1-3|NA|14
CASSGPGTGNTIYF
TGTGCCAGCAGTGGCCCGGGGACTGGAAACACCATATATTTT
>NA|TRBV15|TRBJ1-2|NA|16
CATSREASGFRYGYTF
TGTGCCACCAGCAGAGAGGCCTCGGGGTTTCGGTATGGCTACACCTTC
>NA|TRBV7-8|TRBJ1-2|NA|14
CASSLQGGEYGYTF
TGTGCCAGCAGCTTGCAGGGTGGGGAGTATGGCTACACCTTC
>NA|TRBV11-3|TRBJ2-2|NA|13
CASSPRSVGELFF
TGTGCCAGCAGCCCCCGGTCGGTCGGGGAGCTGTTTTTT
>TRBD2|TRBV28|TRBJ2-3|few|13
CASRAGGADTQYF
TGTGCCAGCAGGGCGGGGGGCGCGGATACGCAGTATTTT
>TRBD2|TRBV6-5|TRBJ2-3|few|15
CASSYSGKISDTQYF
TGTGCCAGCAGTTATAGCGGGAAGATTTCAGATACGCAGTATTTT
>NA|TRBV4-2|TRBJ2-3|NA|14
CASSQVLGWDTQYF
TGTGCCAGCAGCCAAGTTTTGGGGTGGGATACGCAGTATTTT
>NA|TRBV7-2|TRBJ2-7|NA|14
CASSLAGPLSEQYF
TGTGCCAGCAGCTTAGCAGGGCCTCTCTCCGAGCAGTACTTC
>NA|TRBV25-1|TRBJ1-4|few|16
CASSGSRQANNEKLFF
TGTGCCAGCAGTGGGTCCCGACAGGCGAATAATGAAAAACTGTTTTTT
>TRBD2|TRBV28|TRBJ2-5|few|15
CASSSPAGGPETQYF
TGTGCCAGCAGTTCGCCAGCGGGAGGGCCTGAGACCCAGTACTTC
>TRBD2|TRBV4-3|TRBJ2-1|few|16
CASSQELAGHYNEQFF
TGCGCCAGCAGCCAAGAGTTAGCGGGACACTACAATGAGCAGTTCTTC
>NA|TRBV15|TRBJ2-1|NA|16
CATSRRDHSSYNEQFF
TGTGCCACCAGCAGACGGGACCATAGCTCCTACAATGAGCAGTTCTTC
>TRBD2|TRBV28|TRBJ2-3|NA|16
CASSITTSGSGNTQYF
TGTGCCAGCAGTATAACCACTAGCGGGAGTGGGAATACGCAGTATTTT
>TRBD1|TRBV6-5|TRBJ1-1|NA|13
CASRGQLNTEAFF
TGTGCCAGCAGGGGACAGCTCAACACTGAAGCTTTCTTT
>NA|TRBV28|TRBJ2-7|few|14
CASSFSPGIYEQYF
TGTGCCAGCAGTTTTTCCCCCGGGATCTACGAGCAGTACTTC
>NA|TRBV19|TRBJ1-5|NA|14
CASSTNLGNQPQHF
TGTGCCAGTAGTACCAATTTGGGCAATCAGCCCCAGCATTTT
>NA|TRBV4-1|TRBJ1-4|NA|13
CASSRNFPEKLFF
TGCGCCAGCAGCCGAAATTTTCCTGAAAAACTGTTTTTT
>TRBD2|TRBV4-1|TRBJ2-1|NA|15
CASSPGTSGSNEQFF
TGCGCCAGCAGCCCGGGGACTAGCGGGAGCAATGAGCAGTTCTTC
>TRBD1|TRBV19|TRBJ2-1|few|13
CASSILSGGEQFF
TGTGCCAGTAGCATTCTATCAGGGGGAGAGCAGTTCTTC
>TRBD2|TRBV2|TRBJ2-1|many|11
CASSATGGQFF
TGTGCCAGCAGTGCCACGGGAGGGCAGTTCTTC
>TRBD2|TRBV5-4|TRBJ2-1|few|16
CASSSPSGSRGNEQFF
TGTGCCAGCAGCTCCCCGAGCGGGAGCAGGGGCAATGAGCAGTTCTTC
>NA|TRBV28|TRBJ2-1|NA|16
CASSLQASGSYNEQFF
TGTGCCAGCAGTTTACAAGCGTCGGGCTCCTACAATGAGCAGTTCTTC
>TRBD2|TRBV6-5|TRBJ2-1|NA|15
CASSGTTSGNNEQFF
TGTGCCAGCAGTGGGACGACTAGCGGGAACAATGAGCAGTTCTTC
>NA|TRBV5-1|TRBJ2-1|few|15
CASSLVLAEYNEQFF
TGCGCCAGCAGCTTGGTCCTGGCAGAGTACAATGAGCAGTTCTTC
>NA|TRBV5-6|TRBJ1-1|NA|15
CASSFRGNLNTEAFF
TGTGCCAGCAGCTTTCGGGGGAACCTGAACACTGAAGCTTTCTTT
>TRBD2|TRBV27|TRBJ2-1|few|14
CASLRTSGSNEQFF
TGTGCCAGCCTTAGGACTAGCGGGAGTAATGAGCAGTTCTTC
>NA|TRBV21-1|TRBJ2-1|NA|17
CASSKEDTGPAYNEQFF
TGTGCCAGCAGCAAAGAGGACACAGGGCCGGCCTACAATGAGCAGTTCTTC
>NA|TRBV5-4|TRBJ1-4|NA|13
CASSNRSNEKLFF
TGTGCCAGCAGTAACAGATCTAATGAAAAACTGTTTTTT
>TRBD2|TRBV5-1|TRBJ2-1|few|15
CASSLVSGSSNEQFF
TGCGCCAGCAGCTTGGTCAGCGGGAGTTCCAATGAGCAGTTCTTC
>NA|TRBV10-2|TRBJ2-7|NA|8
CARSFGYF
TGCGCCAGGTCGTTTGGGTACTTC
>NA|TRBV15|TRBJ2-3|NA|12
CATSRGTDTQYF
TGTGCCACCAGCAGAGGAACAGATACGCAGTATTTT
>NA|TRBV7-2|TRBJ1-5|few|15
CASSSDGSRDQPQHF
TGTGCCAGCAGCTCCGACGGGTCGAGAGATCAGCCCCAGCATTTT
>NA|TRBV6-6|TRBJ1-2|few|14
CASSYVGQNYGYTF
TGTGCCAGCAGTTACGTTGGGCAGAACTATGGCTACACCTTC
>TRBD2|TRBV18|TRBJ2-7|NA|16
CASSPRLRLAIDEQYF
TGTGCCAGCTCACCTCGGCTGAGACTAGCGATCGACGAGCAGTACTTC
>NA|TRBV5-1|TRBJ2-1|NA|14
CASSLNGPEVEQFF
TGCGCCAGCAGCTTGAACGGCCCGGAGGTTGAGCAGTTCTTC
>NA|TRBV21-1|TRBJ1-1|NA|17
CASRFTGALHMNTEAFF
TGTGCCAGCAGATTCACGGGGGCCCTACACATGAACACTGAAGCTTTCTTT
>TRBD1|TRBV9|TRBJ2-1|NA|15
CASSQGQRGRDEQFF
TGTGCCAGCAGCCAGGGACAGCGAGGTAGGGATGAGCAGTTCTTC
>NA|TRBV19|TRBJ2-7|NA|14
CASSVAGGYGKQYF
TGTGCCAGTAGTGTCGCTGGAGGCTACGGAAAGCAGTACTTC
>TRBD1|TRBV9|TRBJ1-6|few|13
CASSADRDSPLHF
TGTGCCAGCAGCGCCGACAGGGATTCACCCCTCCACTTT
>TRBD1|TRBV5-1|TRBJ2-1|few|14
CASTLTGGRDEQFF
TGCGCCAGCACCTTGACAGGGGGGCGCGATGAGCAGTTCTTC
>TRBD1|TRBV7-9|TRBJ2-1|few|15
CASSLGRGTYNEQFF
TGTGCCAGCAGCTTAGGCAGGGGGACCTACAATGAGCAGTTCTTC